This section outlines one TCR beta chain sequence together with its context. Antigen specificity is unknown. The data belong to a study of cytomegalovirus exposure and HLA in healthy donors. The PCR used 60 Vbeta and 13 Jbeta primers. Profiled with immunoSEQ multiplex PCR; TCRdb holds only in-frame clones, not every one. The sample consists of around 67,000 clones, about 75% of them appearing once. General study results and limits: Cytomegalovirus association was assigned to more than 150 TCR beta chains.

Material for sequencing was PBMCs. This clonotype was obtained from a woman younger than 45 in good health and CMV-seropositive.

The CDR3 bases are TGCGCCAGCAGCCAACCACGACAGGGGGCTGGAGGCTACACCTTC. Translation gives CASSQPRQGAGGYTF. The chain couples TRBV4-1 to TRBJ1-2; 10 bases map to TRBD1. The CDR3 runs to 15 residues. Germline V gene data show CDR1 as MGHRA and CDR2 as YSYEKL. V gave up 2 bases and J gave up 8 bases; unmatched junction bases: 8.